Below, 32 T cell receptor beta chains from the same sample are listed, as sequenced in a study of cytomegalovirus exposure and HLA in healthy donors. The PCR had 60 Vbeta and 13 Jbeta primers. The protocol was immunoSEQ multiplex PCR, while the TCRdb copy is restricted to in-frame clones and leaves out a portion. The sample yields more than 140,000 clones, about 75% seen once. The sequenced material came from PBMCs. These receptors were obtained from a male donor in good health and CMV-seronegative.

Here the CDR3 DNA reads TGTGCCAGCAGCTTTCAGGGGGGCCTAAATGAGCAGTTCTTC. It encodes CASSFQGGLNEQFF. The chain carries TRBV11-3 and TRBJ2-1, with D tentatively TRBD1 (7 bases). This CDR3 comprises 14 residues. Germline CDR1 SGHNT, CDR2 YENEEA. Trimming removed 3 bases from V and 7 bases from J, with 13 bases in between.

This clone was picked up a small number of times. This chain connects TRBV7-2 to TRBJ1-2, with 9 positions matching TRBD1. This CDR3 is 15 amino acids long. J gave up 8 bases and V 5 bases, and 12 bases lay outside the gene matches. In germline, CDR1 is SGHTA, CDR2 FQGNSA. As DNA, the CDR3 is TGTGCCAGCAGCCTCATGGACAGGGGCGAAGGCGGCTACACCTTC. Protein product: CASSLMDRGEGGYTF. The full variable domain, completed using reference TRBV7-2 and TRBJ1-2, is GAGVSQSPSNKVTEKGKDVELRCDPISGHTALYWYRQSLGQGLEFLIYFQGNSAPDKSGLPSDRFSAERTGGSVSTLTIQRTQQEDSAVYLCASSLMDRGEGGYTFGSGTRLTVV.

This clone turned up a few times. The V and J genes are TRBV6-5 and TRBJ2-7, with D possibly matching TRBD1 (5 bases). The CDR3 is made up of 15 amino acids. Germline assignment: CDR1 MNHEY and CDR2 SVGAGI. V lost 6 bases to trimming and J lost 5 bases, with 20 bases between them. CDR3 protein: CASSRPRMQGNEQYF. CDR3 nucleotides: TGTGCCAGCAGCCGACCCCGAATGCAGGGCAACGAGCAGTACTTC.

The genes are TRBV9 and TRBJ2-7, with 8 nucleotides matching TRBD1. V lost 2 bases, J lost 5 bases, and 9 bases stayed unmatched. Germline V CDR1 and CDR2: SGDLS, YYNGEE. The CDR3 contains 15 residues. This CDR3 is CASSVAGQGLDEQYF. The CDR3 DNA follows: TGTGCCAGCAGCGTGGCCGGACAGGGTTTGGACGAGCAGTACTTC. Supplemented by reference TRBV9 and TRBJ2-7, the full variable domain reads DSGVTQTPKHLITATGQRVTLRCSPRSGDLSVYWYQQSLDQGLQFLIQYYNGEERAKGNILERFSAQQFPDLHSELNLSSLELGDSALYFCASSVAGQGLDEQYFGPGTRLTVT.

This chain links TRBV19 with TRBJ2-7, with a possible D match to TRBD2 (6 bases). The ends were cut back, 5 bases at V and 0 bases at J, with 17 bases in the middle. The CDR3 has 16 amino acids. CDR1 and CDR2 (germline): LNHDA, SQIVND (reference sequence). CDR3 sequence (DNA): TGTGCCAGTAGTCATAGCGCCGGGGGTTACTCCTACGAGCAGTACTTC. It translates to CASSHSAGGYSYEQYF.

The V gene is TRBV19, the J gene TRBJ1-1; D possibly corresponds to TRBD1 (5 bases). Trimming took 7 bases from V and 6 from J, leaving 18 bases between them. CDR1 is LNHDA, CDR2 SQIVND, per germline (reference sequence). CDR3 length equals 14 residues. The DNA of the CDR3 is TGTGCCAGTACCCTGCAGGGTTTAGGCTCTGAAGCTTTCTTT. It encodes CASTLQGLGSEAFF.

For the CDR3, the DNA is TGTGCCAGCAGCTTCGGAGAACCGCGGACTGATACGCAGTATTTT. It codes for CASSFGEPRTDTQYF. This rearrangement joins TRBV5-4 to TRBJ2-3, with a weak D call TRBD2 (5 bases). Germline lookup yields CDR1 SGHNT and CDR2 YYREEE (reference sequence). This CDR3 contains 15 residues. V was clipped by 2 bases and J by 6 bases, with 16 bases between them.

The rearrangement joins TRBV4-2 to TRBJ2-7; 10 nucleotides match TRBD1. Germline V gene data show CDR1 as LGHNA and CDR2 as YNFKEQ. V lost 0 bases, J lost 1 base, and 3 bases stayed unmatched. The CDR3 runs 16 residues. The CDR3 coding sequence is TGTGCCAGCAGCCAAGAAGGGACAGGGGCTTCCTACGAGCAGTACTTC. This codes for CASSQEGTGASYEQYF.

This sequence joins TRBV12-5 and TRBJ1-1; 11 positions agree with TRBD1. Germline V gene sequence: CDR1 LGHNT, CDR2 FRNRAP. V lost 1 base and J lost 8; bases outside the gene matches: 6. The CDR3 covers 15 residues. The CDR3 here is CASGLGTGGASEAFF. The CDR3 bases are TGTGCTAGTGGTTTGGGGACAGGGGGCGCTTCCGAAGCTTTCTTT.

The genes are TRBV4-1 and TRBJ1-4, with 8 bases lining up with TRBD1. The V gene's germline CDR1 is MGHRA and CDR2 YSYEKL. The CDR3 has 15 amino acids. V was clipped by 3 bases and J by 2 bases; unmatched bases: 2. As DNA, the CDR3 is TGCGCCAGCAGCCACCGACAGGGGACTAATGAAAAACTGTTTTTT. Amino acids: CASSHRQGTNEKLFF.

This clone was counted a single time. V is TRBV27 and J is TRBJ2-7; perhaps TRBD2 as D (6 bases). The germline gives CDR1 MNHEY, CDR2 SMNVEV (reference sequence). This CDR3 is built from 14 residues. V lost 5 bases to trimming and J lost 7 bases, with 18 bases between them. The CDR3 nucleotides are TGTGCCAGCAGTGGGACGGCCCACGCGGGGGAGCAGTACTTC. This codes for CASSGTAHAGEQYF.

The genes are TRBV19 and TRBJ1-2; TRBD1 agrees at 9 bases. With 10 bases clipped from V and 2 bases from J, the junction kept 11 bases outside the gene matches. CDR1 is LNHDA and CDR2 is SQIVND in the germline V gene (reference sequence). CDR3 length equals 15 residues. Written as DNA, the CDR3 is TGTGCCACGCCCGGGACAGGGCCCTCAAACTATGGCTACACCTTC. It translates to CATPGTGPSNYGYTF.

CDR3 sequence: CASSSDRVKETQYF. In DNA, the CDR3 is TGCGCCAGCAGCTCGGACAGGGTCAAAGAGACCCAGTACTTC. The chain couples TRBV5-1 to TRBJ2-5; 8 bases agree with TRBD1. The trim removed 3 bases at V and 3 bases at J, leaving 4 bases unmatched. In germline, CDR1 is SGHRS, CDR2 YFSETQ. CDR3 length equals 14 residues.

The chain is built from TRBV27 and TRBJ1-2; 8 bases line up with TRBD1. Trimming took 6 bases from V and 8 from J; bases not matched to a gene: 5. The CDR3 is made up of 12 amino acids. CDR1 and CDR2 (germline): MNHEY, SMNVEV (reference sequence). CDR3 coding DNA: TGTGCCAGCAGCCGGGACAGGAGAGGCTACACCTTC. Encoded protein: CASSRDRRGYTF.

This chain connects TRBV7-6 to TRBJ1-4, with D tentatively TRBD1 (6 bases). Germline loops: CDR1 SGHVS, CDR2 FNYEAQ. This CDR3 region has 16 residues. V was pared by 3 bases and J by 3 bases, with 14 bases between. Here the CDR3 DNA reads TGTGCCAGCAGCTTCGCAACAGGGTTGCCTAATGAAAAACTGTTTTTT. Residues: CASSFATGLPNEKLFF.

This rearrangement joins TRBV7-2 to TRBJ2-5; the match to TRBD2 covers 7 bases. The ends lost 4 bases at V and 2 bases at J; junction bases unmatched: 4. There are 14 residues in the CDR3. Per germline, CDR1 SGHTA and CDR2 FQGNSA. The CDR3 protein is CASSSGLIQETQYF. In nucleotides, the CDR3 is TGTGCCAGCAGCTCGGGACTAATACAAGAGACCCAGTACTTC.

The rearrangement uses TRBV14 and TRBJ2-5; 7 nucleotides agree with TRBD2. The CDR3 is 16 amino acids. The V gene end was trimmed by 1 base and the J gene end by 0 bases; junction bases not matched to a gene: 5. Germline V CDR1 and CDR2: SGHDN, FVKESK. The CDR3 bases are TGTGCCAGCAGCCAAGGCCTACTAGCGAACCAAGAGACCCAGTACTTC. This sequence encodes CASSQGLLANQETQYF.

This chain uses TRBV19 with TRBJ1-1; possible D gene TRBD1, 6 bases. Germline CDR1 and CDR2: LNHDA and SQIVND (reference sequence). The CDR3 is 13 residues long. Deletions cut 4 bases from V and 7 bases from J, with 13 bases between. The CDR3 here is CASSKRTVIEAFF. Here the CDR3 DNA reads TGTGCCAGTAGTAAAAGGACAGTAATTGAAGCTTTCTTT. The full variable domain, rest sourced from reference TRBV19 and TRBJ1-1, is DGGITQSPKYLFRKEGQNVTLSCEQNLNHDAMYWYRQDPGQGLRLIYYSQIVNDFQKGDIAEGYSVSREKKESFPLTVTSAQKNPTAFYLCASSKRTVIEAFFGQGTRLTVV.

The CDR3, as DNA: TGCAGCGTTGGGGTAGGGGGGGGCAATCAGCCCCAGCATTTT. Amino acid sequence: CSVGVGGGNQPQHF. The J gene is TRBJ1-5, the V gene TRBV29-1; tentative D call: TRBD1 (6 bases). Germline V gene lookup returns CDR1 SQVTM and CDR2 ANQGSEA. V was clipped by 4 bases and J by 2 bases, with 12 bases between them. The CDR3 sequence is 14 residues long.

CDR3 amino acids: CASSLFPGQGAYEQYF. The CDR3 nucleotides are TGTGCCAGCAGTTTGTTCCCGGGACAGGGGGCCTACGAGCAGTACTTC. This rearrangement joins TRBV27 to TRBJ2-5, with TRBD1 matching over 11 bases. The J call is uncertain, as TRBJ2-7 better fits the DNA end. Germline V gives CDR1 MNHEY, CDR2 SMNVEV (reference sequence). This CDR3 comprises 16 residues.

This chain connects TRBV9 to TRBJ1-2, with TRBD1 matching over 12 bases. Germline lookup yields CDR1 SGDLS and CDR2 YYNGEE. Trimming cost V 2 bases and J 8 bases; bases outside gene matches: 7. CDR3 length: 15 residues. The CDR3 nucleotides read TGTGCCAGCAGCGTGACCGGGACAGGGGGCCACGGCTACACCTTC. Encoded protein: CASSVTGTGGHGYTF.

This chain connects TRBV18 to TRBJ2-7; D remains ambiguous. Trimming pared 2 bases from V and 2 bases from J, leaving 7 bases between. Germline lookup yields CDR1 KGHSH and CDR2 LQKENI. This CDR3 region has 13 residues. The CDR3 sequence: CASSPSDTYEQYF. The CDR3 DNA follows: TGTGCCAGCTCACCAAGTGACACCTACGAGCAGTACTTC.

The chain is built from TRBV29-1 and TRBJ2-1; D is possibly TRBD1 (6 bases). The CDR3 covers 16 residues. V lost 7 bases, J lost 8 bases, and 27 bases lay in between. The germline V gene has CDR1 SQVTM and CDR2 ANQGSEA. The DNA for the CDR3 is TGCAGCGGTTACATTCCAGGGGTTGGAGCTACGGATGAGCAGTTCTTC. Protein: CSGYIPGVGATDEQFF.

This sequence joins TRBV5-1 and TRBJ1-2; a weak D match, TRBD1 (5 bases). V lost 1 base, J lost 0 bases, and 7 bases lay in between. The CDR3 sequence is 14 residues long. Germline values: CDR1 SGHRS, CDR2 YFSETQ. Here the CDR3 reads CASSLQGPNYGYTF. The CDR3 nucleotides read TGCGCCAGCAGCTTGCAGGGTCCTAACTATGGCTACACCTTC. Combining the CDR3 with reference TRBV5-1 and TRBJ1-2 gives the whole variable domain KAGVTQTPRYLIKTRGQQVTLSCSPISGHRSVSWYQQTPGQGLQFLFEYFSETQRNKGNFPGRFSGRQFSNSRSEMNVSTLELGDSALYLCASSLQGPNYGYTFGSGTRLTVV.

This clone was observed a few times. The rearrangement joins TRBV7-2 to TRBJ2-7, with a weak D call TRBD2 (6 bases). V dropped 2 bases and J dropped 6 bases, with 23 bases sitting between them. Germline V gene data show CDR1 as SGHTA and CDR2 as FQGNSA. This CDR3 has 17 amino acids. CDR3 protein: CASSLRGTGAGGGEQYF. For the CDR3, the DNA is TGTGCCAGCAGCTTAAGAGGGACCGGGGCCGGGGGAGGCGAGCAGTACTTC.

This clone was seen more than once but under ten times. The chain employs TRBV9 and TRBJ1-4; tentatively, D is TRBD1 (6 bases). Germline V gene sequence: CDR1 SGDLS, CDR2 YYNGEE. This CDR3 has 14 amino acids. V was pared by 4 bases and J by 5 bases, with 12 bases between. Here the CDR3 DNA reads TGTGCCAGCAGCTCCGGGACACCGAATGAAAAACTGTTTTTT. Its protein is CASSSGTPNEKLFF. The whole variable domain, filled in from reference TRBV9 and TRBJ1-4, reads DSGVTQTPKHLITATGQRVTLRCSPRSGDLSVYWYQQSLDQGLQFLIQYYNGEERAKGNILERFSAQQFPDLHSELNLSSLELGDSALYFCASSSGTPNEKLFFGSGTQLSVL.

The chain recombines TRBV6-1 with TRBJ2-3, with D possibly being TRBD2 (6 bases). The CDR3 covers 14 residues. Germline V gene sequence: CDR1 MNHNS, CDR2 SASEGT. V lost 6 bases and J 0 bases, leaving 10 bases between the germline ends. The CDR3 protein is CASRIGRSTDTQYF. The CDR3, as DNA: TGTGCCAGCAGGATCGGGAGAAGCACAGATACGCAGTATTTT.

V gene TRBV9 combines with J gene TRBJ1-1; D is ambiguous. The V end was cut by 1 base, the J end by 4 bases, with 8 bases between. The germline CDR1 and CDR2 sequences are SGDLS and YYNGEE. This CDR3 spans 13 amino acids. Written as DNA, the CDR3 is TGTGCCAGCAGCGTACAGGCAGCCACTGAAGCTTTCTTT. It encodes CASSVQAATEAFF.

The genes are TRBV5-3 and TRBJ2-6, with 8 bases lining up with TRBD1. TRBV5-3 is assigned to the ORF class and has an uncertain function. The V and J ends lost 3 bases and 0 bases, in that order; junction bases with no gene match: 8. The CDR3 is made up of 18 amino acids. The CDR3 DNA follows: TGTGCCAGAAGCTCGAGGGACAGGCGAAGCTCTGGGGCCAACGTCCTGACTTTC. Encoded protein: CARSSRDRRSSGANVLTF.

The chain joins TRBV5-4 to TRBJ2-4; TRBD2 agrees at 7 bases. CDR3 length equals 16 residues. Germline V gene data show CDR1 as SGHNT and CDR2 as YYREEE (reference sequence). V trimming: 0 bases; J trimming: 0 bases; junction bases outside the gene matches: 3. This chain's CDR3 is CASSLASSGAKNIQYF. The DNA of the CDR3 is TGTGCCAGCAGCTTGGCCTCTAGCGGAGCCAAAAACATTCAGTACTTC.

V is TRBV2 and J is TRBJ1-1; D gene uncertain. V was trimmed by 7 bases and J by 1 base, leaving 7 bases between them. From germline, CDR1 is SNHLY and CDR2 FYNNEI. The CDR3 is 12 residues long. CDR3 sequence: CASKLGNTEAFF. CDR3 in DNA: TGTGCCAGCAAGCTAGGGAACACTGAAGCTTTCTTT. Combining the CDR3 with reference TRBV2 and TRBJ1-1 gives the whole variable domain EPEVTQTPSHQVTQMGQEVILRCVPISNHLYFYWYRQILGQKVEFLVSFYNNEISEKSEIFDDQFSVERPDGSNFTLKIRSTKLEDSAMYFCASKLGNTEAFFGQGTRLTVV.

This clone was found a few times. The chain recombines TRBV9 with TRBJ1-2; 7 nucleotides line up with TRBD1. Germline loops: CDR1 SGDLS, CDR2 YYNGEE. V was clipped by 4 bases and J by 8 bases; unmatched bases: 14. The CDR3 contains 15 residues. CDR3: CASSPQGVGPGGYTF. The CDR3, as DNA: TGTGCCAGCAGCCCCCAGGGGGTGGGACCGGGGGGCTACACCTTC.